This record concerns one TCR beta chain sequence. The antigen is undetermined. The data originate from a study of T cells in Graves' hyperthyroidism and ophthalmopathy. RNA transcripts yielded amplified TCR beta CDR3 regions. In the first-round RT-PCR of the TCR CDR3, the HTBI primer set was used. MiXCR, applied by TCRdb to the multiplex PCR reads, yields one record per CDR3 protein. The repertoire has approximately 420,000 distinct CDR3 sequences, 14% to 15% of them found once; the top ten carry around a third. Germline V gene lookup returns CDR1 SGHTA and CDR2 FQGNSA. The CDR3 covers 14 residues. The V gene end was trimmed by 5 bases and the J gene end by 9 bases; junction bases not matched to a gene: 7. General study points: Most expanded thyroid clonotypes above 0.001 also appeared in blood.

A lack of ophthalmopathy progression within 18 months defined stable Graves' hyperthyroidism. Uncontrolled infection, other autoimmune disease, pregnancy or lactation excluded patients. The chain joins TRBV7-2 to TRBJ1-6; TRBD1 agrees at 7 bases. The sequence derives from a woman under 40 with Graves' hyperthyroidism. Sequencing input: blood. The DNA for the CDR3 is TGTGCCAGCAGCCGCGGGGACAGTAGTTCACCCCTCCACTTT. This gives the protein CASSRGDSSSPLHF. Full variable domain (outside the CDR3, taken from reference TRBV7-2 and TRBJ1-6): GAGVSQSPSNKVTEKGKDVELRCDPISGHTALYWYRQSLGQGLEFLIYFQGNSAPDKSGLPSDRFSAERTGGSVSTLTIQRTQQEDSAVYLCASSRGDSSSPLHFGNGTRLTVT.